This T cell receptor beta chain was obtained from a study of blood T cells in healthy people across ages. There were at least 5.5 micrograms of total RNA extracted from every sample. This CDR3 contains 14 residues. J gave up 6 bases and V 3 bases, and 4 bases lay outside the gene matches. The V gene's germline CDR1 is SGDLS and CDR2 YYNGEE. Primed by a sample-barcoded 5' primer and a J-beta primer mix, a second PCR proceeded for 7 to 11 cycles. MiXCR, applied by TCRdb to the 5' RACE reads, yields one record per CDR3 protein. Of some 1,800,000 distinct CDR3 sequences in the sample, approximately 39% are singletons; the top ten hold 23%.

The TCR comes from a human donor in good health. The genes are TRBV9 and TRBJ2-1; 9 positions agree with TRBD2. Sequencing was carried out using blood. The CDR3 region is CASSDSGGLNEQFF. CDR3 in DNA: TGTGCCAGCAGCGATAGCGGGGGCCTCAATGAGCAGTTCTTC.